This TCR beta chain stems from a study of blood T cell repertoires in COVID-19. Original analysis: How many nucleated cells were present was estimated from reference gene primer amplification. Data came from immunoSEQ multiplex PCR; TCRdb stores just in-frame clones and leaves some out. For V, J and clone size, that table is used; D and trimming come from the DNA. The table has about 320,000 clones, roughly 85% seen once. All enrollees were roughly 18 to 89 years old and from about 24 US areas. In assigning cohorts, the study relied on participant-reported clinical history. V gave up 2 bases and J gave up 5 bases; unmatched junction bases: 8. Germline lookup yields CDR1 LNHDA and CDR2 SQIVND (reference sequence). There are 17 residues in the CDR3.

Material: PBMCs or T cells enriched from blood (not recorded which). The chain carries TRBV19 and TRBJ1-6; TRBD1 matches 8 bases. This clonotype originated in a young woman who had been exposed to COVID-19. The CDR3 DNA sequence: TGTGCCAGTAGTATACAGGGGGCGAGCCCGAATAATTCACCCCTCCACTTT. Translating gives CASSIQGASPNNSPLHF.